These 30 T cell receptor beta chains originate from one sample sequenced in a study of human T cells and chemical hapten exposure. One entry per CDR3 protein, called by TCRdb with MiXCR from the RACE reads. Counted here are 100,000 to 150,000 distinct CDR3 sequences, around 11% occurring once; the ten biggest clones make up approximately 2.5%. The time point here: patch test 3, about 24 weeks after DPC sensitization. Treatment meaning: therapeutic diphenylcyclopropenone sensitization with weekly scalp DPC. The sequencing used whole blood, collected in connection with sensitization to the hapten diphenylcyclopropenone (DPC). These receptors were obtained from a woman between 45 and 65 years old with alopecia areata. Some clones in this sample may be carry-over from other donors' samples.

This clonotype was detected many times. The rearrangement links TRBV27 to TRBJ2-1; possible D gene TRBD2, 6 bases. Per germline, CDR1 MNHEY and CDR2 SMNVEV (reference sequence). Trimming shortened V by 8 bases and J by 6 bases, and 11 bases separated the two germline ends. CDR3 length: 12 residues. The CDR3 here is CASGDWTNEQFF. Written as DNA, the CDR3 is TGTGCCAGCGGGGACTGGACCAATGAGCAGTTCTTC.

This chain joins TRBV5-1 and TRBJ1-1; no reliable D call. This CDR3 comprises 15 residues. V lost 1 base, J lost 0 bases, and 10 bases lay in between. Germline V CDR1 and CDR2: SGHRS, YFSETQ. The CDR3 nucleotides read TGCGCCAGCAGCTTGAGTAAAGGTATGAACACTGAAGCTTTCTTT. This codes for CASSLSKGMNTEAFF.

In this sample, this clonotype turned up a few times. The chain joins TRBV11-2 to TRBJ1-4, with no clear D. The CDR3 loop spans 17 amino acids. Per the germline V gene, CDR1 is SGHAT and CDR2 is FQNNGV. V was trimmed by 5 bases and J by 7 bases, leaving 23 bases between them. CDR3 DNA: TGTGCCAGCAGCCCCCCCCCTGCGGGCGGGCGTGGTGAAAAACTGTTTTTT. Translating it yields CASSPPPAGGRGEKLFF.

The rearrangement links TRBV29-1 to TRBJ1-1; TRBD1 matches at 9 bases. Germline loops: CDR1 SQVTM, CDR2 ANQGSEA. This CDR3 is 16 amino acids long. With V trimmed by 5 bases and J by 4 bases, 14 bases remained unmatched. The CDR3 is CSVSRTGAMRGTEAFF. DNA of the CDR3: TGCAGCGTTTCCCGGACAGGGGCGATGAGAGGCACTGAAGCTTTCTTT.

The sample holds many counts of this clonotype. The V gene is TRBV7-6, the J gene TRBJ1-1, with D maybe TRBD1 (5 bases). Trimming cost V 0 bases and J 2 bases, with 13 bases left between them. The CDR3 consists of 16 residues. CDR1 is SGHVS, CDR2 FNYEAQ, per germline. The CDR3 DNA follows: TGTGCCAGCAGCTTAGCGGGGGTCTTTCTCAACACTGAAGCTTTCTTT. Its protein is CASSLAGVFLNTEAFF.

The chain combines TRBV6-5 with TRBJ2-3; D unresolved. Germline values: CDR1 MNHEY, CDR2 SVGAGI. Trimming left V 5 bases short and J 2 bases short, with 11 bases between. This CDR3 has 14 residues. The CDR3 coding sequence is TGTGCCAGCAGTACACAGTTTACCACAGATACGCAGTATTTT. Amino acid sequence: CASSTQFTTDTQYF.

The rearrangement joins TRBV29-1 to TRBJ2-1; D is ambiguous. The CDR3 runs 11 residues. V lost 6 bases and J 8 bases, leaving 11 bases between the germline ends. Germline V gene lookup returns CDR1 SQVTM and CDR2 ANQGSEA. The CDR3 DNA reads as TGCAGCGTCACACGGATTCATGAGCAGTTCTTC. Translation gives CSVTRIHEQFF.

This clonotype was detected a few times. The rearrangement joins TRBV12-3 or TRBV12-4 to TRBJ1-2; D call uncertain. CDR3 size: 13 residues. The CDR3 region is CAVRGEGNYGYTF. The CDR3, as DNA: TGTGCGGTGCGAGGCGAGGGTAACTATGGCTACACCTTC.

V is TRBV1 and J is TRBJ2-3. TRBV1 is noted as a pseudogene. The CDR3 length is 13 residues. CDR3 sequence reads: CTSSQGYRNTQYF. The CDR3 nucleotides read TGCACCAGCAGCCAAGGTTACCGGAATACGCAGTATTTT.

The CDR3 coding sequence is TGTGCCAGCATTCAAGCGATAGCCACTGAAGCTTTCTTT. The encoded protein is CASIQAIATEAFF. The rearrangement links TRBV6-2 or TRBV6-3 to TRBJ1-1; unclear D gene. The germline V gene encodes CDR1 MNHEY and CDR2 SVGEGT. V was cut by 7 bases and J by 4 bases, with 13 bases left in between. The CDR3 length is 13 residues.

V is TRBV5-1 and J is TRBJ2-5, with D possibly being TRBD2 (6 bases). CDR3 length: 14 amino acids. Trimming took off 6 bases at V and 6 bases at J, with 18 bases between the two ends. Germline assignment: CDR1 SGHRS and CDR2 YFSETQ. CDR3 coding DNA: TGCGCCAGCATAGGCGGGGCTCAGGGAAAGACCCAGTACTTC. Amino acids: CASIGGAQGKTQYF.

This clonotype has only a few counts. The V gene is TRBV29-1, the J gene TRBJ1-1; weak D call: TRBD1 (6 bases). CDR1 SQVTM and CDR2 ANQGSEA come from the germline V gene. The CDR3 loop spans 12 amino acids. V was trimmed by 4 bases and J by 6 bases, leaving 12 bases between them. The DNA of the CDR3 is TGCAGCGTTGGGGAAGGGGGACCTGAAGCTTTCTTT. Translated, it gives CSVGEGGPEAFF.

This clonotype was recorded at least ten times. V gene TRBV12-3 or TRBV12-4 combines with J gene TRBJ1-5; 7 bases are a match to TRBD1. The CDR3 extends over 14 amino acids. The ends lost 5 bases at V and 4 bases at J; junction bases unmatched: 5. CDR3: CASSPGQQNQPQHF. The CDR3 coding sequence is TGTGCCAGCAGTCCGGGACAGCAGAATCAGCCCCAGCATTTT.

The CDR3 nucleotides read TGTGCCTGGAGTGTTGCCGAAAATACGCAGTATTTT. Translation: CAWSVAENTQYF. The chain carries TRBV30 and TRBJ2-3; unclear D gene. The CDR3 has 12 residues. V was cut by 0 bases and J by 7 bases, with 8 bases left in between. In germline, CDR1 is GTSNPN, CDR2 SVGIG (reference sequence).

This clonotype was seen only a few times. The CDR3 is CASRDTLQGGTDTQYF. The CDR3 nucleotides read TGTGCCAGCAGGGATACGCTACAGGGGGGAACAGATACGCAGTATTTT. The chain employs TRBV12-3 or TRBV12-4 and TRBJ2-3, with TRBD1 identical over 8 bases. The CDR3 totals 16 residues. The junction had 11 bases not matched to a gene; V was cut back by 6 bases and J by 3 bases.

The chain combines TRBV11-2 with TRBJ2-7; possible D gene TRBD1, 5 bases. Germline V gives CDR1 SGHAT, CDR2 FQNNGV. This CDR3 has 12 residues. Trimming removed 3 bases at V and 2 bases at J, with 5 bases between. Here the CDR3 reads CASSLTAYEQYF. DNA for the CDR3: TGTGCCAGCAGCTTGACAGCCTACGAGCAGTACTTC. The whole variable domain, filled in from reference TRBV11-2 and TRBJ2-7, reads EAGVAQSPRYKIIEKRQSVAFWCNPISGHATLYWYQQILGQGPKLLIQFQNNGVVDDSQLPKDRFSAERLKGVDSTLKIQPAKLEDSAVYLCASSLTAYEQYFGPGTRLTVT.

The chain combines TRBV3-1 with TRBJ1-2; 9 nucleotides line up with TRBD1. With 4 bases clipped from V and 4 bases from J, the junction kept 7 bases outside the gene matches. Germline lookup yields CDR1 LGHDT and CDR2 YNNKEL (reference sequence). The CDR3 runs 15 residues. CDR3 bases: TGTGCCAGCAGCCCGCTGGGACAGGGCACCTATGGCTACACCTTC. This sequence encodes CASSPLGQGTYGYTF.

This clonotype showed up just a few times. This chain joins TRBV29-1 and TRBJ1-1; possibly TRBD1 for D (6 bases). The germline V gene has CDR1 SQVTM and CDR2 ANQGSEA. V was shortened by 6 bases and J by 4 bases, with 18 bases between the two germline ends. CDR3 length: 14 residues. Here the CDR3 DNA reads TGCAGCGTGCTAGGGGGAGGGAGGATCACTGAAGCTTTCTTT. Residues: CSVLGGGRITEAFF. Filled out from reference TRBV29-1 and TRBJ1-1, the complete variable domain reads SAVISQKPSRDICQRGTSLTIQCQVDSQVTMMFWYRQQPGQSLTLIATANQGSEATYESGFVIDKFPISRPNLTFSTLTVSNMSPEDSSIYLCSVLGGGRITEAFFGQGTRLTVV.

The chain employs TRBV28 and TRBJ1-6; 10 bases are a match to TRBD1. CDR1 MDHEN and CDR2 SYDVKM come from the germline V gene. The ends lost 5 bases at V and 9 bases at J; junction bases unmatched: 16. This CDR3 has 18 amino acids. Here the CDR3 reads CASSPPPIGQGDGSPLHF. CDR3 coding DNA: TGTGCCAGCAGTCCACCACCCATCGGACAGGGGGATGGTTCACCCCTCCACTTT.

The chain uses TRBV7-2 and TRBJ2-3, with D hard to call. From germline, CDR1 is SGHTA and CDR2 FQGNSA. V was cut by 1 base and J by 8 bases, with 10 bases left in between. The CDR3 is made up of 13 amino acids. CDR3 nucleotides: TGTGCCAGCAGCTTAGACTCTACTGCTACGCAGTATTTT. The encoded protein is CASSLDSTATQYF.

As concerns this clonotype: This may arise from a read error, as a much more abundant clone is one base away. The rearrangement uses TRBV7-2 and TRBJ2-5; D may match TRBD1 or TRBD2 (5 bases each). CDR3 length: 15 amino acids. Germline CDR1 SGHTA, CDR2 FQGNSA. The CDR3 sequence: CANSLDSRGGETQYF. Written as DNA, the CDR3 is TGTGCCAACAGCTTAGACAGTCGGGGCGGGGAGACCCAGTACTTC.

This clonotype was detected a few times. The chain combines TRBV19 with TRBJ2-5, with 8 bases lining up with TRBD2. V was clipped by 0 bases and J by 4 bases; unmatched bases: 1. CDR3 length: 14 amino acids. CDR1 and CDR2 from the germline V gene are LNHDA and SQIVND (reference sequence). The CDR3 region is CASSIDSGVETQYF. The CDR3 bases are TGTGCCAGTAGTATAGATAGCGGGGTAGAGACCCAGTACTTC.

The V gene is TRBV29-1, the J gene TRBJ1-1, with unresolved D. This CDR3 has 11 amino acids. The germline gives CDR1 SQVTM, CDR2 ANQGSEA. Trimming pared 4 bases from V and 1 base from J, leaving 4 bases between. As DNA, the CDR3 is TGCAGCGTTGGGCAGAACACTGAAGCTTTCTTT. It specifies CSVGQNTEAFF.

The chain has TRBV10-3 and TRBJ2-7; D possibly corresponds to TRBD1 (6 bases). The CDR3 extends over 14 amino acids. The germline CDR1 and CDR2 sequences are ENHRY and SYGVKD. Trimming shortened V by 7 bases and J by 5 bases, and 18 bases separated the two germline ends. CDR3 sequence (DNA): TGTGCCATCATGGCGGCAGGGGCCATCAACGAGCAGTACTTC. This translates into CAIMAAGAINEQYF.

This clonotype was observed a few times. V is TRBV11-2 and J is TRBJ1-2, with TRBD1 identical over 10 bases. V lost 4 bases to trimming and J lost 6 bases; unmatched junction nucleotides: 5. Germline V gene sequence: CDR1 SGHAT, CDR2 FQNNGV. The CDR3 contains 14 residues. CDR3: CASSSAGTGDGYTF. Written as DNA, the CDR3 is TGTGCCAGCAGCTCAGCCGGGACAGGGGATGGCTACACCTTC.

This clonotype has a handful of counts. The rearrangement uses TRBV9 and TRBJ2-5; 8 bases fit TRBD1. The CDR3 contains 14 residues. Germline lookup yields CDR1 SGDLS and CDR2 YYNGEE. V gave up 3 bases and J gave up 3 bases; unmatched junction bases: 4. CDR3 bases: TGTGCCAGCAGCGCGGACAGGGTTGAAGAGACCCAGTACTTC. Its translation is CASSADRVEETQYF.

The chain has TRBV3-1 and TRBJ1-2; no reliable D call. Trimming took 1 base from V and 4 from J, leaving 10 bases between them. The germline gives CDR1 LGHDT, CDR2 YNNKEL (reference sequence). The CDR3 runs to 14 residues. CDR3 DNA sequence: TGTGCCAGCAGCCAAGTAGAAGGTCTCTATGGCTACACCTTC. Translating it yields CASSQVEGLYGYTF. The full variable domain, completed using reference TRBV3-1 and TRBJ1-2, is DTAVSQTPKYLVTQMGNDKSIKCEQNLGHDTMYWYKQDSKKFLKIMFSYNNKELIINETVPNRFSPKSPDKAHLNLHINSLELGDSAVYFCASSQVEGLYGYTFGSGTRLTVV.

This clonotype was recorded at least ten times. The V call is TRBV5-1, the J call TRBJ2-3, with 7 positions matching TRBD1. The ends lost 5 bases at V and 2 bases at J; junction bases unmatched: 5. Germline values: CDR1 SGHRS, CDR2 YFSETQ. The CDR3 sequence is 14 residues long. This chain's CDR3 is CASRFGTDTDTQYF. In DNA form, the CDR3 reads TGCGCCAGCAGGTTTGGGACAGACACAGATACGCAGTATTTT.

This clonotype has just a few counts. The chain couples TRBV29-1 to TRBJ1-3; 7 nucleotides match TRBD1. The CDR3 covers 15 residues. Looked up from germline, CDR1 is SQVTM and CDR2 is ANQGSEA. The trim removed 6 bases at V and 0 bases at J, leaving 8 bases unmatched. As DNA, the CDR3 is TGCAGCGTGCGAACAGGGGAGAGCTCTGGAAACACCATATATTTT. This translates into CSVRTGESSGNTIYF. Combining the CDR3 with reference TRBV29-1 and TRBJ1-3 gives the whole variable domain SAVISQKPSRDICQRGTSLTIQCQVDSQVTMMFWYRQQPGQSLTLIATANQGSEATYESGFVIDKFPISRPNLTFSTLTVSNMSPEDSSIYLCSVRTGESSGNTIYFGEGSWLTVV.

Here the CDR3 DNA reads TGTGCCAGCAGCCCAGAGGCCTACAGCAATCAGCCCCAGCATTTT. Translation gives CASSPEAYSNQPQHF. The V gene is TRBV7-2, the J gene TRBJ1-5, with unresolved D. Germline V gene sequence: CDR1 SGHTA, CDR2 FQGNSA. The CDR3 runs 15 residues. Trimming left V 5 bases short and J 1 base short, with 12 bases between.